This T cell receptor beta chain was identified during a study of CD8+CD57+ T cells in acquired aplastic anemia. Overall study findings and caveats: Patients were compared with controls for CD8+ Simpson's diversity, and no significant difference emerged.

This CDR3 is built from 16 residues. Losses at the gene ends were 1 base for V and 5 bases for J; bases not matched to a gene: 2. Germline-derived CDR1 and CDR2 are LGHDT and YNNKEL (reference sequence). Genomic DNA served as template for TCR beta VDJ and CDR3 profiling. In TCRdb, the reads were re-called with MiXCR into one record per CDR3 protein. Altogether around 190,000 distinct CDR3 sequences are present, roughly 55% being singletons, with the ten largest covering around 32%. This clonotype occurred a few times. The target antigen is unknown. The material sequenced was sorted CD4+, CD8+, or CD8+CD57+ T cells (not recorded which) from PBMCs. The rearrangement joins TRBV3-1 to TRBJ2-1; the match to TRBD2 covers 13 bases. This TCR came from a human donor in good health. The CDR3 loop reads CASSQAGTSGDNEQFF. The CDR3 DNA is TGTGCCAGCAGCCAAGCCGGGACTAGCGGGGACAATGAGCAGTTCTTC.